The 22 T cell receptor beta chains below come from one sample, sequenced in a study of blood T cell repertoires in COVID-19. The table came from immunoSEQ multiplex PCR; TCRdb's copy has only in-frame clones and leaves some out. This table has under 450,000 clones, approximately 90% appearing once. Sequenced input: peripheral blood. These receptors were collected from a woman aged 45-59 years with COVID-19, enrolled during active disease.

The sample holds one count of this clone. The junction departs from germline at one end; a sequencing error may be responsible. DNA for the CDR3: TGTGCCAGCAGTTTAACGTCTGGCGGACTCTCTTTC. Its translation: CASSLTSGGLSF. The chain recombines TRBV12-3 or TRBV12-4 with TRBJ2-7; tentative D call: TRBD2 (5 bases). The CDR3 covers 12 residues.

The chain employs TRBV6-5 and TRBJ1-6, with no clear D. Trimming took 6 bases from V and 9 from J, leaving 12 bases between them. Germline CDR1 MNHEY, CDR2 SVGAGI. The CDR3 length is 13 residues. As DNA, the CDR3 is TGTGCCAGCAGCCCGTTTGGCTCTTCACCCCTCCACTTT. Protein sequence: CASSPFGSSPLHF.

This chain joins TRBV20-1 and TRBJ1-2; D is perhaps TRBD1 (5 bases). Germline V gene sequence: CDR1 DFQATT, CDR2 SNEGSKA (reference sequence). V lost 6 bases, J lost 7 bases, and 12 bases lay in between. The length of the CDR3 is 11 residues. The CDR3 protein is CSASRRVGYTF. As DNA, the CDR3 is TGCAGTGCCTCCCGCAGGGTTGGCTACACCTTC.

Only one count was recorded for this clone. J is TRBJ2-7 and V is TRBV6-5; TRBD1 might be the D (7 bases). Germline V gives CDR1 MNHEY, CDR2 SVGAGI. Trimming stripped 5 bases from V and 3 bases from J, with 17 bases between. CDR3 length equals 15 residues. The CDR3 here is CASSRGTDESYEQYF. The DNA of the CDR3 is TGTGCCAGCAGTCGCGGGACAGACGAAAGCTACGAGCAGTACTTC.

Concerning this clone: Other DNA sequences in this specimen translate into the identical CDR3. The rearrangement links TRBV5-1 to TRBJ2-7; D is possibly TRBD1 (5 bases). V was pared by 0 bases and J by 4 bases, with 8 bases between. From germline, CDR1 is SGHRS and CDR2 YFSETQ. The CDR3 loop spans 13 amino acids. CDR3 amino acids: CASSLGSGYEQYF. The DNA of the CDR3 is TGCGCCAGCAGCTTGGGGTCAGGGTACGAGCAGTACTTC.

The rearrangement links TRBV18 to TRBJ1-2; 7 bases map to TRBD1. CDR1 and CDR2 (germline): KGHSH, LQKENI. V shed 1 base, J shed 6 bases, and the junction held 5 bases outside the gene matches. This CDR3 region has 14 residues. The CDR3 loop is CASSPRTGPNGYTF. DNA for the CDR3: TGTGCCAGCTCACCACGGACAGGACCGAATGGCTACACCTTC. The full variable domain, with the rest looked up from reference TRBV18 and TRBJ1-2, is NAGVMQNPRHLVRRRGQEARLRCSPMKGHSHVYWYRQLPEEGLKFMVYLQKENIIDESGMPKERFSAEFPKEGPSILRIQQVVRGDSAAYFCASSPRTGPNGYTFGSGTRLTVV.

The chain couples TRBV7-7 to TRBJ2-7, with D perhaps matching TRBD1 (6 bases). The germline V and J ends were trimmed by 2 bases and 3 bases, with 11 bases remaining between them. Germline V lookup: CDR1 SSHAT, CDR2 FNYEAQ (reference sequence). The CDR3 spans 14 residues. CDR3 region: CASSLKADSYEQYF. The CDR3 DNA follows: TGTGCCAGCAGCTTAAAGGCGGACAGCTACGAGCAGTACTTC.

This clone was detected once. This chain joins TRBV27 and TRBJ2-1; 8 nucleotides agree with TRBD1. Germline assignment: CDR1 MNHEY and CDR2 SMNVEV (reference sequence). The CDR3 consists of 15 residues. V gave up 7 bases and J gave up 1 base; unmatched junction bases: 6. In DNA form, the CDR3 reads TGTGCCAGCACAGGGGGCCCAAAGTCCTACAATGAGCAGTTCTTC. Protein: CASTGGPKSYNEQFF.

This rearrangement joins TRBV11-2 to TRBJ1-6; 7 positions match TRBD1. Germline assignment: CDR1 SGHAT and CDR2 FQNNGV. The trim removed 5 bases at V and 6 bases at J, leaving 7 bases unmatched. This CDR3 spans 15 amino acids. CDR3 in amino acids: CASSPYTGVNSPLHF. CDR3 coding DNA: TGTGCCAGCAGCCCCTACACAGGGGTTAATTCACCCCTCCACTTT.

The chain joins TRBV6-5 to TRBJ2-1; 7 bases agree with TRBD1. The length of the CDR3 is 14 residues. CDR1 and CDR2 from the germline V gene are MNHEY and SVGAGI. V was pared by 7 bases and J by 3 bases, with 6 bases of the junction left unmatched. CDR3 nucleotides: TGTGCCAGCAATCCGGGACAGCTCTACAATGAGCAGTTCTTC. Translated, it gives CASNPGQLYNEQFF.

This chain uses TRBV10-3 with TRBJ1-2; 8 positions match TRBD1. Per the germline V gene, CDR1 is ENHRY and CDR2 is SYGVKD. The CDR3 totals 16 residues. After removal of 4 bases from V and 4 bases from J, the junction contained 11 bases not matched to a gene. This CDR3 reads CAISGHTGGVGYGYTF. DNA for the CDR3: TGTGCCATCAGTGGGCACACAGGGGGTGTGGGCTATGGCTACACCTTC.

The V gene is TRBV7-2, the J gene TRBJ1-6; D gene uncertain. This CDR3 has 14 residues. Trimming stripped 5 bases from V and 4 bases from J, with 9 bases between. Per the germline V gene, CDR1 is SGHTA and CDR2 is FQGNSA. The CDR3 protein is CASSVDGYNSPLHF. CDR3 bases: TGTGCCAGCAGCGTAGACGGTTATAATTCACCCCTCCACTTT.

The rearrangement uses TRBV5-6 and TRBJ1-3; 8 bases align to TRBD1. This CDR3 comprises 15 residues. V gave up 3 bases and J gave up 7 bases; unmatched junction bases: 9. Germline values: CDR1 SGHDT, CDR2 YYEEEE. The chain's CDR3 is CASSSTLTGVNTIYF. CDR3 bases: TGTGCCAGCAGCTCGACCTTGACAGGGGTCAACACCATATATTTT. The whole variable domain, filled in from reference TRBV5-6 and TRBJ1-3, reads DAGVTQSPTHLIKTRGQQVTLRCSPKSGHDTVSWYQQALGQGPQFIFQYYEEEERQRGNFPDRFSGHQFPNYSSELNVNALLLGDSALYLCASSSTLTGVNTIYFGEGSWLTVV.

The gene calls are TRBV19 and TRBJ1-1, with TRBD1 identical over 8 bases. The V gene end was trimmed by 6 bases and the J gene end by 2 bases; junction bases not matched to a gene: 11. The CDR3 is 16 residues long. Germline V gives CDR1 LNHDA, CDR2 SQIVND (reference sequence). This CDR3 is CASRTPTGDTNTEAFF. For the CDR3, the DNA is TGTGCCAGTAGGACGCCGACAGGGGATACCAACACTGAAGCTTTCTTT. The variable domain in full, completed from reference TRBV19 and TRBJ1-1, reads DGGITQSPKYLFRKEGQNVTLSCEQNLNHDAMYWYRQDPGQGLRLIYYSQIVNDFQKGDIAEGYSVSREKKESFPLTVTSAQKNPTAFYLCASRTPTGDTNTEAFFGQGTRLTVV.

The rearrangement joins TRBV12-3 or TRBV12-4 to TRBJ2-1; no clear D gene. The CDR3 sequence is 13 residues long. V lost 5 bases, J lost 4 bases, and 9 bases lay in between. The CDR3 sequence is CASSRSQYNEQFF. DNA of the CDR3: TGTGCCAGCAGTCGTTCCCAGTACAATGAGCAGTTCTTC.

The chain joins TRBV11-2 to TRBJ2-5; maybe TRBD2 (6 bases). The CDR3 spans 13 residues. Germline-derived CDR1 and CDR2 are SGHAT and FQNNGV. The V and J ends lost 7 bases and 2 bases respectively, with 11 bases between them. In nucleotides, the CDR3 is TGTGCCAGCACCCGGAGCGGGCAAGAGACCCAGTACTTC. Protein product: CASTRSGQETQYF.

A single count supports this clone. The chain combines TRBV5-6 with TRBJ2-3; tentatively, D is TRBD2 (6 bases). The CDR3 extends over 15 amino acids. The germline V gene has CDR1 SGHDT and CDR2 YYEEEE. Between the trimmed V and J ends, which lost 1 base and 3 bases, there was a span of 12 bases. The CDR3 DNA sequence: TGTGCCAGCAGCTTGCGGGGGATAGGGACAGATACGCAGTATTTT. It yields the protein CASSLRGIGTDTQYF. Full variable domain (rest looked up from reference TRBV5-6 and TRBJ2-3): DAGVTQSPTHLIKTRGQQVTLRCSPKSGHDTVSWYQQALGQGPQFIFQYYEEEERQRGNFPDRFSGHQFPNYSSELNVNALLLGDSALYLCASSLRGIGTDTQYFGPGTRLTVL.

The gene calls are TRBV9 and TRBJ2-1; D gene ambiguous. Germline assignment: CDR1 SGDLS and CDR2 YYNGEE. V shed 0 bases and J shed 8 bases, with 3 bases lying between them. This CDR3 contains 11 residues. CDR3: CASSVGDEQFF. Here the CDR3 DNA reads TGTGCCAGCAGCGTAGGCGATGAGCAGTTCTTC.

The chain couples TRBV9 to TRBJ1-1, with D maybe TRBD1 (5 bases). V was pared by 0 bases and J by 4 bases, with 10 bases between. Germline lookup yields CDR1 SGDLS and CDR2 YYNGEE. The CDR3 is 14 amino acids. The CDR3 bases are TGTGCCAGCAGCGTAGTTCGGGGGAGCACTGAAGCTTTCTTT. The encoded protein is CASSVVRGSTEAFF.

The rearrangement joins TRBV2 to TRBJ1-4, with TRBD1 as a possible D gene (5 bases). The CDR3 covers 17 residues. V gave up 3 bases and J gave up 4 bases, with 18 bases separating them. CDR1 and CDR2 (germline): SNHLY, FYNNEI. The CDR3 DNA reads as TGTGCCAGCAGTGACCCCCCCAGCAGGGCCCTTAATGAAAAACTGTTTTTT. Protein sequence: CASSDPPSRALNEKLFF.

This chain connects TRBV7-6 to TRBJ2-1; 11 nucleotides agree with TRBD2. After removal of 5 bases from V and 8 bases from J, the junction contained 14 bases not matched to a gene. Germline lookup yields CDR1 SGHVS and CDR2 FNYEAQ. The CDR3 runs 17 residues. Here the CDR3 DNA reads TGTGCCAGCAGCGTAAGACGAGTTAGCGGGGGGGCTTATGAGCAGTTCTTC. Encoded protein: CASSVRRVSGGAYEQFF. The full variable domain, in which reference TRBV7-6 and TRBJ2-1 provide the parts outside the CDR3, is GAGVSQSPRYKVTKRGQDVALRCDPISGHVSLYWYRQALGQGPEFLTYFNYEAQQDKSGLPNDRFSAERPEGSISTLTIQRTEQRDSAMYRCASSVRRVSGGAYEQFFGPGTRLTVL.

The CDR3 coding sequence is TGCGCCAGCAGCTTGGCAGGACAGGGCAGCTACGAGCAGTACTTC. Protein: CASSLAGQGSYEQYF. This chain joins TRBV5-1 and TRBJ2-7, with TRBD1 matching over 8 bases. Germline values: CDR1 SGHRS, CDR2 YFSETQ. The V segment lost 0 bases and the J segment 3 bases; nucleotides outside the gene matches: 5. The CDR3 runs to 15 residues.